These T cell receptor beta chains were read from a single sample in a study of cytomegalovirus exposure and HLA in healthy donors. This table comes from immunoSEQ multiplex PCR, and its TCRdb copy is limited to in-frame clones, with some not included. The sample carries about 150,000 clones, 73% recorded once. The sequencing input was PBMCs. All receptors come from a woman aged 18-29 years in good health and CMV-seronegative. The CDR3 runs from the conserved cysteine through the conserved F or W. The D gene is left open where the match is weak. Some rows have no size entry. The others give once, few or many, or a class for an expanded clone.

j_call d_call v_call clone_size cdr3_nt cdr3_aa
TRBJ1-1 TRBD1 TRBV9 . TGTGCCAGCAGCGCCGGCGGACAGGGAACCACTGAAGCTTTCTTT CASSAGGQGTTEAFF
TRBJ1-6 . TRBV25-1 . TGTGCCAGCAGTATAAACCAGGATAATTCACCCCTCCACTTT CASSINQDNSPLHF
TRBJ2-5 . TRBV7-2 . TGTGCCAGCAGCTTAGGGACTCAGCGGCGAGAGACCCAGTACTTC CASSLGTQRRETQYF
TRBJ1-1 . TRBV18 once TGTGCCAGCTCACCACGACAGATGAACACTGAAGCTTTCTTT CASSPRQMNTEAFF
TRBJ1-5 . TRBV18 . TGTGCCAGCTCACCGGGCTTTGGGGCGGGGGATCAGCCCCAGCATTTT CASSPGFGAGDQPQHF
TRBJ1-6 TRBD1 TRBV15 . TGTGCCACCAGCAGAGAGGACAGGAGGTGGTCACCCCTCCACTTT CATSREDRRWSPLHF
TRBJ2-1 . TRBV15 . TGTGCCACCTCGTTAACAGGACGTCAGCAGTTCTTC CATSLTGRQQFF
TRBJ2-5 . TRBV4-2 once TGTGCCAGCAGCCAAGATGTGGGGTGGAGGGGGGGCTTTGAGACCCAGTACTTC CASSQDVGWRGGFETQYF
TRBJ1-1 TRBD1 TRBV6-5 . TGTGCCAGCAGTAAACAGGGGGCATCGAACACTGAAGCTTTCTTT CASSKQGASNTEAFF
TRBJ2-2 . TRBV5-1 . TGCGCCAGCAGACCCGCGGGGATCACCGGGGAGCTGTTTTTT CASRPAGITGELFF
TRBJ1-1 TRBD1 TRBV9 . TGTGCCAGCAGCGCTACCTACTTACCGGACAGGGTCGACACTGAAGCTTTCTTT CASSATYLPDRVDTEAFF
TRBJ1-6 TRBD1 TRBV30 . TGTGCCTGGTCCAGGGACAGATTGACGAGCTCCTATAATTCACCCCTCCACTTT CAWSRDRLTSSYNSPLHF
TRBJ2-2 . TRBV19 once TGTGCCAGTAGTATGGGCCAGGCCTACACCGGGGAGCTGTTTTTT CASSMGQAYTGELFF
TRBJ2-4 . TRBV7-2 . TGTGCCAGCAGCTTAATCGTGGGGGGAGGAGCCAAAAACATTCAGTACTTC CASSLIVGGGAKNIQYF
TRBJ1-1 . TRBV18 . TGTGCCAGCTCACCTGAGGGATTTAACACTGAAGCTTTCTTT CASSPEGFNTEAFF
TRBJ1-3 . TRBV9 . TGTGCCAGCAGCGTAGGACAACCCTCTGGAAACACCATATATTTT CASSVGQPSGNTIYF
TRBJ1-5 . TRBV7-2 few TGTGCCAGCACGATCCGGGGTCAGCCCCAGCATTTT CASTIRGQPQHF
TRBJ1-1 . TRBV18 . TGTGCCAGCTCACCACTCCAGGGTCGGGAGACTGAAGCTTTCTTT CASSPLQGRETEAFF
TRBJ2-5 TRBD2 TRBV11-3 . TGTGCCAGCAGCTTAGAGGTCAGACTTAATCTAGCGGGAGTGGGAGAGACCCAGTACTTC CASSLEVRLNLAGVGETQYF
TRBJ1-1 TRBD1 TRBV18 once TGTGCCAGCTCACAGGACAGGGAGGCTGAAGCTTTCTTT CASSQDREAEAFF
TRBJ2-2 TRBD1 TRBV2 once TGTGCCAGCAGTGACAAGGGGGCAGTCGGGGAGCTGTTTTTT CASSDKGAVGELFF
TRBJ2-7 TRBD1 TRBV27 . TGTGCCAGCAGTAGACGGACAGGGGACGAGCAGTACTTC CASSRRTGDEQYF